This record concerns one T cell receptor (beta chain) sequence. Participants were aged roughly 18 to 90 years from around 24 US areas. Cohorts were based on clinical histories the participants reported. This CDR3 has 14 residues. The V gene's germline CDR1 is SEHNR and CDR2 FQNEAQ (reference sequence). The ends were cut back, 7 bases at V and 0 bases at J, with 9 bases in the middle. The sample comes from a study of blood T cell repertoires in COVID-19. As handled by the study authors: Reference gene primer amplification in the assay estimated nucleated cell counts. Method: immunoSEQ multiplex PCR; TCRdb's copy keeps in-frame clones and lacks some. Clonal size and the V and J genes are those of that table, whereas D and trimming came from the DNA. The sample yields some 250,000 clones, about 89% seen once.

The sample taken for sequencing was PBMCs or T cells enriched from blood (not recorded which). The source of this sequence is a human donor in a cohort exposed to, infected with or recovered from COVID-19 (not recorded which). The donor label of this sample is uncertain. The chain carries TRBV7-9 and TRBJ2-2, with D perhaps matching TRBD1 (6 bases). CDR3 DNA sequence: TGTGCCAGCAATCAGGGGCCGAACACCGGGGAGCTGTTTTTT. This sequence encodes CASNQGPNTGELFF.